These T cell receptor beta chains were read from a single sample in a study of blood T cell repertoires in COVID-19. TCRdb's table, derived via immunoSEQ multiplex PCR, lists solely in-frame clones and lacks some. The sample holds a few hundred thousand clones, around four fifths seen once. The sample was peripheral blood. These receptors were collected from an elderly woman with COVID-19, enrolled during active disease. Both conserved end residues are part of each CDR3. Fields, in order: V gene, J gene, D gene, clone size, CDR3 protein, CDR3 DNA. A D gene is named only where the DNA matches it firmly. Not all rows give a size; the values are once, few, many and, for expanded clones, a class.

TRBV2,TRBJ2-1,TRBD2,once,CASSSERGTYNEQFF,TGTGCCAGCAGTTCCGAGCGGGGGACCTACAATGAGCAGTTCTTC
TRBV6-1,TRBJ1-2,.,few,CASSEQQGLGYGYTF,TGTGCCAGCAGTGAACAACAGGGCCTAGGCTATGGCTACACCTTC
TRBV5-6,TRBJ1-3,TRBD1,few,CASSRWTGPGNTIYF,TGTGCCAGCAGCCGATGGACAGGCCCTGGAAACACCATATATTTT
TRBV30,TRBJ1-2,.,.,CAWSGISGNYGYTF,TGTGCCTGGAGCGGTATATCCGGTAACTATGGCTACACCTTC
TRBV29-1,TRBJ1-4,.,once,CSSKGGDEKLFF,TGCAGCTCCAAGGGGGGGGACGAAAAACTGTTTTTT
TRBV5-1,TRBJ1-1,TRBD1,.,CASSPTGTETEAFF,TGCGCCAGCAGCCCCACCGGGACAGAGACTGAAGCTTTCTTT
TRBV4-1,TRBJ2-7,TRBD2,.,CASSFAATSDYEQYF,TGCGCCAGCAGCTTCGCCGCGACTAGCGACTACGAGCAGTACTTC
TRBV6-5,TRBJ2-5,TRBD1,.,CASSRTGGARETQYF,TGTGCCAGCAGTCGGACAGGGGGCGCACGAGAGACCCAGTACTTC
TRBV11-3,TRBJ2-5,TRBD2,.,CASSPGTSGGRETQYF,TGTGCCAGCAGCCCCGGGACTAGCGGGGGCCGGGAGACCCAGTACTTC
TRBV7-9,TRBJ1-1,TRBD1,.,CASSLTGKNTEAFF,TGTGCCAGCAGCTTGACAGGGAAGAACACTGAAGCTTTCTTT
TRBV18,TRBJ1-2,TRBD1,.,CASSPRQGDNYGYTF,TGTGCCAGCTCACCACGACAGGGTGATAACTATGGCTACACCTTC
TRBV4-2,TRBJ2-3,TRBD1,.,CASSQEYRGADTQYF,TGTGCCAGCAGCCAAGAGTACAGGGGAGCAGATACGCAGTATTTT
TRBV5-5,TRBJ2-3,TRBD2,.,CASSFNGGTDTQYF,TGTGCCAGCAGCTTTAACGGGGGGACAGATACGCAGTATTTT
TRBV9,TRBJ2-3,.,.,CASSEDAWREGITQYF,TGTGCCAGCAGCGAGGATGCCTGGCGGGAAGGGATTACGCAGTATTTT
TRBV3-1/TRBV3-2,TRBJ1-1,TRBD1,.,CASSQVMRTGGTEAFF,TGTGCCAGCAGCCAAGTGATGAGGACAGGGGGAACTGAAGCTTTCTTT
TRBV2,TRBJ1-4,TRBD1,.,CASRSGTGNEKLFF,TGTGCCAGCAGGTCCGGGACAGGGAATGAAAAACTGTTTTTT
TRBV7-2,TRBJ2-5,TRBD1,.,CASSAQGAGETQYF,TGTGCCAGCAGCGCTCAGGGGGCGGGAGAGACCCAGTACTTC
TRBV14,TRBJ1-1,.,once,CASSLQGNTEAFF,TGTGCCAGCAGTTTACAGGGGAACACTGAAGCTTTCTTT
TRBV29-1,TRBJ1-1,TRBD1,.,CSARTGLNTEAFF,TGCAGCGCTCGGACAGGGTTGAACACTGAAGCTTTCTTT
TRBV9,TRBJ2-2,TRBD2,.,CASSPRGAGGELFF,TGTGCCAGCAGCCCGCGGGGGGCGGGCGGGGAGCTGTTTTTT
TRBV7-2,TRBJ2-1,.,.,CASSAGQLYNEQFF,TGTGCCAGCAGCGCGGGACAGTTATACAATGAGCAGTTCTTC
TRBV5-4,TRBJ1-3,.,.,CASSFGSSGNTIYF,TGTGCCAGCAGCTTTGGCAGCTCTGGAAACACCATATATTTT
TRBV19,TRBJ2-2,.,.,CASSIWAGSNTGELFF,TGTGCCAGTAGTATTTGGGCAGGTTCGAACACCGGGGAGCTGTTTTTT
TRBV10-3,TRBJ2-1,.,.,CAISESVASYNEQFF,TGTGCCATCAGTGAGTCCGTGGCCTCCTACAATGAGCAGTTCTTC
TRBV7-9,TRBJ1-2,TRBD1,once,CASSPGQGAAYGYTF,TGTGCCAGCAGCCCTGGGCAGGGGGCGGCCTATGGCTACACCTTC
TRBV25-1,TRBJ1-1,TRBD1,.,CASSGYGTGGNTEAFF,TGTGCCAGCAGTGGATACGGGACAGGGGGAAACACTGAAGCTTTCTTT
TRBV2,TRBJ1-1,.,.,CASSQQGQGTEAFF,TGTGCCAGCAGTCAACAGGGTCAGGGCACTGAAGCTTTCTTT
TRBV2,TRBJ2-2,TRBD2,.,CASTRQLAGVNTGELFF,TGTGCCAGCACCAGACAGCTAGCGGGGGTGAACACCGGGGAGCTGTTTTTT
TRBV7-9,TRBJ1-1,.,.,CASRLLAGYTEAFF,TGTGCCAGCAGACTATTAGCGGGCTACACTGAAGCTTTCTTT
TRBV30,TRBJ1-5,.,few,CAWSTGTNQPQHF,TGTGCCTGGAGTACAGGGACAAATCAGCCCCAGCATTTT
TRBV7-9,TRBJ2-5,TRBD1,.,CASSSGGQVGETQYF,TGTGCCAGCAGCTCCGGGGGACAGGTCGGTGAGACCCAGTACTTC
TRBV7-2,TRBJ1-2,TRBD1,.,CASSSRQGDDGYTF,TGTGCCAGCAGCTCTAGACAGGGAGATGATGGCTACACCTTC
TRBV6-5,TRBJ2-3,TRBD2,.,CASRFSGAGTDTQYF,TGTGCCAGCAGGTTTAGCGGGGCAGGCACAGATACGCAGTATTTT
TRBV5-1,TRBJ2-3,TRBD1,.,CASSPDRADTQYF,TGCGCCAGCAGCCCGGACAGGGCAGATACGCAGTATTTT
TRBV6-2/TRBV6-3,TRBJ1-2,.,.,CASSYSTANYGYTF,TGTGCCAGCAGTTACTCCACTGCTAACTATGGCTACACCTTC
TRBV10-2,TRBJ1-2,.,.,CASSPTGPSYGYTF,TGCGCCAGCAGCCCCACAGGGCCTAGCTATGGCTACACCTTC
TRBV29-1,TRBJ1-2,.,.,CSGGPEGYGYTF,TGCAGCGGTGGGCCGGAAGGTTACGGCTACACCTTC
TRBV4-1,TRBJ1-6,.,.,CASSPRGENSPLHF,TGCGCCAGCAGCCCCAGGGGCGAAAATTCACCCCTCCACTTT
TRBV28,TRBJ2-2,.,.,CASRETDTGELFF,TGTGCCAGCAGGGAAACAGACACCGGGGAGCTGTTTTTT
TRBV28,TRBJ1-1,.,.,CASSLEVVNTEAFF,TGTGCCAGCAGTTTAGAGGTAGTTAACACTGAAGCTTTCTTT
TRBV24-1,TRBJ1-2,TRBD1,.,CATGQSGDYGYTF,TGTGCCACGGGACAGTCAGGCGACTATGGCTACACCTTC
TRBV4-2,TRBJ1-4,.,.,CASSQDGGGKLFF,TGTGCCAGCAGCCAAGATGGGGGGGGAAAACTGTTTTTT
TRBV14,TRBJ1-1,.,few,CASSQDRGGAEAFF,TGTGCCAGCAGCCAAGATAGAGGGGGAGCTGAAGCTTTCTTT
TRBV7-7,TRBJ2-1,.,.,CASSLAIAVYNEQFF,TGTGCTAGCAGCTTAGCTATCGCAGTATACAATGAGCAGTTCTTC
TRBV7-3,TRBJ2-1,.,.,CASSFMASSYNEQFF,TGTGCCAGCAGCTTTATGGCAAGCTCCTACAATGAGCAGTTCTTC
TRBV7-8,TRBJ1-2,TRBD1,.,CASSPRAGQGSDYTF,TGTGCCAGCAGCCCGCGCGCGGGACAGGGCTCGGACTACACCTTC
TRBV6-1,TRBJ2-3,TRBD2,.,CASSEERGNLHTQYF,TGTGCCAGCAGTGAGGAGCGGGGGAACCTCCATACGCAGTATTTT
TRBV10-1,TRBJ2-3,TRBD2,.,CASSGSGGSTDTQYF,TGCGCCAGCAGTGGAAGCGGGGGTAGCACAGATACGCAGTATTTT
TRBV5-1,TRBJ1-4,.,.,CASRVQGSEKLFF,TGCGCCAGCAGGGTGCAGGGAAGTGAAAAACTGTTTTTT
TRBV5-1,TRBJ1-5,.,.,CASRMSPRGNQPQHF,TGCGCCAGCAGGATGTCTCCCAGGGGCAATCAGCCCCAGCATTTT